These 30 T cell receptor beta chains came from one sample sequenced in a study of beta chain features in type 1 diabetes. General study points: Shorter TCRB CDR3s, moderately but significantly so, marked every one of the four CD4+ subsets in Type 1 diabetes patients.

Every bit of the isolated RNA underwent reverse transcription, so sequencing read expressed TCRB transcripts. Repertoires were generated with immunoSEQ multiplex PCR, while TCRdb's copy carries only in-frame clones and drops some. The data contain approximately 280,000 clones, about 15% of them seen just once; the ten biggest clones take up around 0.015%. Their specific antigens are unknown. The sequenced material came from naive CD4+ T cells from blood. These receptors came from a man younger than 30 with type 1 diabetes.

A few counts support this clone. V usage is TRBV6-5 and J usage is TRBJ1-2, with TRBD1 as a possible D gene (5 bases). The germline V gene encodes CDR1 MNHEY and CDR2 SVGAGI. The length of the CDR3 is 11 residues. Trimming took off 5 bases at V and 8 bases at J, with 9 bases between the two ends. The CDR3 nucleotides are TGTGCCAGCAGTATCGGGGGAGGCTACACCTTC. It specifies CASSIGGGYTF.

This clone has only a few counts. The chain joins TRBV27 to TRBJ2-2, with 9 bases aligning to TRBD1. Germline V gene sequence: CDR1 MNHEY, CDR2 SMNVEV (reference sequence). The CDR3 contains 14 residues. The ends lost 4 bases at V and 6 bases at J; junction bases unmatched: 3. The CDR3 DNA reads TGTGCCAGCAGTTCCCGGACAGGGGCCGGGGAGCTGTTTTTT. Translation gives CASSSRTGAGELFF.

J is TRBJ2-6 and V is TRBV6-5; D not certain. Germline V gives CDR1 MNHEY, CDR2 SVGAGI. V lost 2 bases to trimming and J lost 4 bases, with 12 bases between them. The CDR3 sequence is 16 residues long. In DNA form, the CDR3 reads TGTGCCAGCAGTTACGCCGCTCTGGCCGGGGCCAACGTCCTGACTTTC. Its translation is CASSYAALAGANVLTF.

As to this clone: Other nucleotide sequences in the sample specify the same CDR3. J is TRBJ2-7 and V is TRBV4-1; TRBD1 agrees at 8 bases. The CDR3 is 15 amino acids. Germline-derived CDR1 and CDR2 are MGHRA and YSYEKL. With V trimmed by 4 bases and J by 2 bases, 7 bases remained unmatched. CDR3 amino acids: CASSPGQGATYEQYF. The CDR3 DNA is TGCGCCAGCAGCCCCGGACAGGGCGCCACCTACGAGCAGTACTTC.

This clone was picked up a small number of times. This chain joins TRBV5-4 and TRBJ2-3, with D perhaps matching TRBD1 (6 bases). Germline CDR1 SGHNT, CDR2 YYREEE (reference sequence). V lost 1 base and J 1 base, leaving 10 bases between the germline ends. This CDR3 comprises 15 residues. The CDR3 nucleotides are TGTGCCAGCAGCTTGCGGACAGACGGCACAGATACGCAGTATTTT. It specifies CASSLRTDGTDTQYF.

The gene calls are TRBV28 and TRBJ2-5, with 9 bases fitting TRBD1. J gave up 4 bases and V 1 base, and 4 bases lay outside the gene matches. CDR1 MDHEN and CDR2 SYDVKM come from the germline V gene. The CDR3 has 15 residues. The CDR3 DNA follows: TGTGCCAGCAGTTTATTTACAGGGGGCGGAGAGACCCAGTACTTC. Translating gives CASSLFTGGGETQYF.

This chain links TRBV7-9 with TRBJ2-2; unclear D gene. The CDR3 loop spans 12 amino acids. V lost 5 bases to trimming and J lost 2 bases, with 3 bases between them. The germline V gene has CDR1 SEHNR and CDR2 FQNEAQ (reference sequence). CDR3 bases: TGTGCCAGCAGCCTAAACACCGGGGAGCTGTTTTTT. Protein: CASSLNTGELFF.

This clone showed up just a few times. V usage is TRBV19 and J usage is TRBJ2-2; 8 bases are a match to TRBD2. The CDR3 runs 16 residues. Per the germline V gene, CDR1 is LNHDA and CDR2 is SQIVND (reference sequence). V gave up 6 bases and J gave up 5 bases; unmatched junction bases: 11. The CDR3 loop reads CASSETGGQSTGELFF. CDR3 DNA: TGTGCCAGTAGCGAAACGGGGGGGCAGTCAACCGGGGAGCTGTTTTTT. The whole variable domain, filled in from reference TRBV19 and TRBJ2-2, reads DGGITQSPKYLFRKEGQNVTLSCEQNLNHDAMYWYRQDPGQGLRLIYYSQIVNDFQKGDIAEGYSVSREKKESFPLTVTSAQKNPTAFYLCASSETGGQSTGELFFGEGSRLTVL.

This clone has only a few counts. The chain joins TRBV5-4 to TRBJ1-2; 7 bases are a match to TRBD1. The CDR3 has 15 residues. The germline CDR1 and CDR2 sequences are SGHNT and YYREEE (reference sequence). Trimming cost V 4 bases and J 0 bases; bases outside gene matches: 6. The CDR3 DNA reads TGTGCCAGCAGCCCCAGGACAGGAACTAACTATGGCTACACCTTC. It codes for CASSPRTGTNYGYTF.

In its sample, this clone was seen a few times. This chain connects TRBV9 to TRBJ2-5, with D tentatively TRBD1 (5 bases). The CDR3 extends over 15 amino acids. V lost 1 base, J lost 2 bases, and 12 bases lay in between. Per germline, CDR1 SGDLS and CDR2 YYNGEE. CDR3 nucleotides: TGTGCCAGCAGCGTAAAGGGGCGAGGTCAAGAGACCCAGTACTTC. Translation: CASSVKGRGQETQYF.

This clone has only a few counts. The CDR3 DNA is TGTGCCAGCAGCGCTCAGCGGGAGAATGAGCAGTTCTTC. It yields the protein CASSAQRENEQFF. The genes are TRBV11-2 and TRBJ2-1; 8 nucleotides line up with TRBD2. Germline lookup yields CDR1 SGHAT and CDR2 FQNNGV. V shed 5 bases, J shed 7 bases, and the junction held 4 bases outside the gene matches. This CDR3 spans 13 amino acids.

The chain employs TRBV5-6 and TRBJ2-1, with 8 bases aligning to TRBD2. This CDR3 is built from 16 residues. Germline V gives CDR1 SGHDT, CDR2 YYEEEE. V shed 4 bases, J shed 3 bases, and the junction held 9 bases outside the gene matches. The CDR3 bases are TGTGCCAGCAGCGACTCGGGGGGGGGCCGCTACAATGAGCAGTTCTTC. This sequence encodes CASSDSGGGRYNEQFF.

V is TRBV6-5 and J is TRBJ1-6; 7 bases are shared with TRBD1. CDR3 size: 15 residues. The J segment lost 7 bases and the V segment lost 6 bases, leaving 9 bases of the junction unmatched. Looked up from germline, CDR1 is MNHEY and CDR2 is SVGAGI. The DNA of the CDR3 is TGTGCCAGCAGGGATTACCGGGACAGCAATTCACCCCTCCACTTT. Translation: CASRDYRDSNSPLHF.

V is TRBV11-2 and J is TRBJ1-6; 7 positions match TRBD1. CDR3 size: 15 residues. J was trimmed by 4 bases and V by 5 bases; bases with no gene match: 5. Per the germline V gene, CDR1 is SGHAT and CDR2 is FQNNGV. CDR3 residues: CASSNGQAYNSPLHF. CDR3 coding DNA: TGTGCCAGCAGCAATGGACAGGCGTATAATTCACCCCTCCACTTT.

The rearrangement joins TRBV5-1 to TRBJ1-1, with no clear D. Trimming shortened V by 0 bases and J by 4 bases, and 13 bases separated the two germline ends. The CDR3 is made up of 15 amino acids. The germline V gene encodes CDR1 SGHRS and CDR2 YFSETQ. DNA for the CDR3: TGCGCCAGCAGCTTGGCCCGCGCGGAGACCACTGAAGCTTTCTTT. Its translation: CASSLARAETTEAFF.

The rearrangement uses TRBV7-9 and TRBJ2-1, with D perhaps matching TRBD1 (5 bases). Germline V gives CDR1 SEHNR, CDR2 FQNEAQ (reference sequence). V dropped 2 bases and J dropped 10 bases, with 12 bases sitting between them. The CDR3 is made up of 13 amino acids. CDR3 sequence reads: CASSLSRVGEQFF. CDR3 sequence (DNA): TGTGCCAGCAGCTTATCCAGGGTAGGGGAGCAGTTCTTC.

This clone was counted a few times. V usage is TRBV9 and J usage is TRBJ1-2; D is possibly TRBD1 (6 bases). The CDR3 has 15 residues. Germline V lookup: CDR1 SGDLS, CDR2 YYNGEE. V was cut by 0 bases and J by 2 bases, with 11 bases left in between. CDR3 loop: CASSVGPGENYGYTF. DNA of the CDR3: TGTGCCAGCAGCGTAGGCCCAGGGGAGAACTATGGCTACACCTTC.

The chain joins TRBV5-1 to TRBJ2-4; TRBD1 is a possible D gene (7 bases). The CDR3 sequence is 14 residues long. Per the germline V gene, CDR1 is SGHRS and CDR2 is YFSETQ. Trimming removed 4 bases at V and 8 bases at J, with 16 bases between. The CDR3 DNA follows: TGCGCCAGCAGCGCACAGGGGAGGTCGGACATTCAGTACTTC. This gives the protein CASSAQGRSDIQYF.

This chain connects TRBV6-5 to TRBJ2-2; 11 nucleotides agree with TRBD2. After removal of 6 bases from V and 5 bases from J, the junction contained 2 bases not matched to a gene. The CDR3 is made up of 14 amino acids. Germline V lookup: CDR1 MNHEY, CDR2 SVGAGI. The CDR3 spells CASRTSGVTGELFF. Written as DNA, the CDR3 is TGTGCCAGCAGGACTAGCGGGGTAACCGGGGAGCTGTTTTTT.

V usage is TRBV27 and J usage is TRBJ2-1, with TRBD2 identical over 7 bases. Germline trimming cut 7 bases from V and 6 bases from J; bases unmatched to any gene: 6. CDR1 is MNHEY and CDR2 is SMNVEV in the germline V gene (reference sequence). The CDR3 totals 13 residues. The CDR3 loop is CASTLGGSNEQFF. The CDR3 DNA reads TGTGCCAGCACCCTGGGGGGGTCCAATGAGCAGTTCTTC.

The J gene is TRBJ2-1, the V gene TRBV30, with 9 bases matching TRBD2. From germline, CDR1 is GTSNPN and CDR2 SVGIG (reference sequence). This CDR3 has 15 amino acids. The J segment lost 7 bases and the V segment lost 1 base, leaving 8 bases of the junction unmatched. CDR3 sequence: CAWSGSSGSRNEQFF. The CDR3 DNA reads TGTGCCTGGAGTGGGAGTAGCGGGAGTCGAAATGAGCAGTTCTTC.

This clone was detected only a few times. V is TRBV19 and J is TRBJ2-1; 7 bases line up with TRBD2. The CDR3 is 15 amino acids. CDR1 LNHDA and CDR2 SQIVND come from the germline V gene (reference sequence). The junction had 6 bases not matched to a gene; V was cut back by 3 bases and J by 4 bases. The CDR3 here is CASSMRSSGYNEQFF. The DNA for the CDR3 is TGTGCCAGTAGTATGAGATCTAGCGGTTACAATGAGCAGTTCTTC.

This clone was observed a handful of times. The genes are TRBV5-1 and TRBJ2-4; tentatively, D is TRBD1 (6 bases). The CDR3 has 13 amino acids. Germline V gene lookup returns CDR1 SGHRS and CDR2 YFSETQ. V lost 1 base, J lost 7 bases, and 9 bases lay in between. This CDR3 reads CASSLQGSNIQYF. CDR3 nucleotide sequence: TGCGCCAGCAGCTTGCAGGGGTCGAACATTCAGTACTTC.

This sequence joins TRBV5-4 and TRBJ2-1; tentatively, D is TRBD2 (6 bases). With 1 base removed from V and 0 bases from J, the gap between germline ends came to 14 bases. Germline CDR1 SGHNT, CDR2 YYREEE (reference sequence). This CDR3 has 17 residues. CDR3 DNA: TGTGCCAGCAGCTTGAAGCTAGGGACTCTCTCCTACAATGAGCAGTTCTTC. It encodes CASSLKLGTLSYNEQFF.

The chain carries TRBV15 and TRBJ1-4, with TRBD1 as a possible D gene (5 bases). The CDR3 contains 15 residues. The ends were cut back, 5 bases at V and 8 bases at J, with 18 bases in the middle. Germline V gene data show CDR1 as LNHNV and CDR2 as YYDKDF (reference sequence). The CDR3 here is CATSDSRGSREKLFF. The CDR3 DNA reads TGTGCCACCAGCGACAGTAGGGGTTCGAGGGAAAAACTGTTTTTT.

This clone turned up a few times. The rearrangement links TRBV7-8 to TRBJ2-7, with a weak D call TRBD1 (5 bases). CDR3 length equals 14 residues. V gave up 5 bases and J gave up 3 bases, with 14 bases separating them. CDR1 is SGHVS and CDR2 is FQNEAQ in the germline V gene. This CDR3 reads CASSTTRVIYEQYF. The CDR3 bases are TGTGCCAGCAGCACGACCAGGGTGATCTACGAGCAGTACTTC.

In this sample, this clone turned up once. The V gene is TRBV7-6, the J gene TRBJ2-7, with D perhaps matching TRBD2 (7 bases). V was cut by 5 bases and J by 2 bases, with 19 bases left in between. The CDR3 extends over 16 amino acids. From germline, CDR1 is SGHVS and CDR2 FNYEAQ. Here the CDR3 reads CASSPVGGASPYEQYF. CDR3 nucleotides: TGTGCCAGCAGCCCCGTGGGGGGGGCCTCGCCCTACGAGCAGTACTTC.

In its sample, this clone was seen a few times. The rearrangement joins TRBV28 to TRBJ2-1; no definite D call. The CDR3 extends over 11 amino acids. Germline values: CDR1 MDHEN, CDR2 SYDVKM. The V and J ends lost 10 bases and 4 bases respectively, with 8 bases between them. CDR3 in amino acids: CAIQRYNEQFF. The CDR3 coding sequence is TGTGCCATTCAACGGTACAATGAGCAGTTCTTC.

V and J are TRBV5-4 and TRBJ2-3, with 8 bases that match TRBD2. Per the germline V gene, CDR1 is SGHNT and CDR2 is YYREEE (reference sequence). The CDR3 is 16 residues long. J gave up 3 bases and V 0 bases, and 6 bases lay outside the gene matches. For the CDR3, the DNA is TGTGCCAGCAGCTTGGTTTATGGGACTAGGACAGATACGCAGTATTTT. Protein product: CASSLVYGTRTDTQYF.

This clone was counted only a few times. The CDR3 region is CASSLALGFDEQFF. CDR3 bases: TGTGCCAGCAGCTTAGCGCTAGGCTTCGATGAGCAGTTCTTC. The rearrangement joins TRBV7-9 to TRBJ2-1; no clear D. V dropped 0 bases and J dropped 8 bases, with 11 bases sitting between them. This CDR3 contains 14 residues. CDR1 SEHNR and CDR2 FQNEAQ come from the germline V gene (reference sequence). The complete variable domain, with remaining parts taken from reference TRBV7-9 and TRBJ2-1, reads DTGVSQNPRHKITKRGQNVTFRCDPISEHNRLYWYRQTLGQGPEFLTYFQNEAQLEKSRLLSDRFSAERPKGSFSTLEIQRTEQGDSAMYLCASSLALGFDEQFFGPGTRLTVL.